This is a list of T cell receptor beta chains from one sample in a study of T cell changes during pregnancy in multiple sclerosis. The method was immunoSEQ multiplex PCR; TCRdb's version includes in-frame clones alone and lacks a portion of them. The sample gives around 40,000 clones, 75% to 95% of which show up once; roughly 0.5% is in the top ten. This sample comprised CD4+ T cells from peripheral blood mononuclear cells, obtained in the first trimester of pregnancy. These receptors were obtained from a female donor in good health, enrolled as a control in a pregnancy study. The CDR3 runs from the conserved cysteine through the conserved F or W. D genes are given only for firm matches. Where a row states a size, it is once, few, many or the class of an expanded clone; other rows omit it.

d_call | clone_size | j_call | v_call | cdr3_aa | cdr3_nt
TRBD2 | once | TRBJ2-5 | TRBV5-1 | CASSLRSGGIIETQYF | TGCGCCAGCAGCTTGAGAAGCGGGGGGATAATAGAGACCCAGTACTTC
TRBD1 | . | TRBJ1-4 | TRBV18 | CASSETVAQGLFF | TGTGCCAGCTCGGAGACAGTAGCACAGGGGCTGTTTTTT
TRBD1 | . | TRBJ2-3 | TRBV6-6 | CASTQGQGWIDTQYF | TGTGCCAGCACCCAGGGACAGGGGTGGATAGATACGCAGTATTTT
TRBD1 | . | TRBJ1-2 | TRBV2 | CASRQGAGYGYTF | TGTGCCAGCCGTCAGGGGGCGGGTTATGGCTACACCTTC
TRBD1 | . | TRBJ1-5 | TRBV7-2 | CASSQIPRDRVIGNQPQHF | TGTGCCAGCAGTCAAATCCCCCGGGACAGGGTGATCGGCAATCAGCCCCAGCATTTT
TRBD2 | . | TRBJ2-1 | TRBV7-9 | CASSFILSSGGANEQFF | TGTGCCAGCAGCTTTATTCTGAGTAGCGGGGGGGCCAATGAGCAGTTCTTC
TRBD1 | . | TRBJ2-7 | TRBV6-5 | CASSYSNRGLKEQYF | TGTGCCAGCAGTTACTCGAACAGGGGCCTCAAGGAGCAGTACTTC
. | once | TRBJ1-1 | TRBV15 | CATSREFTGTPGNTEAFF | TGTGCCACCAGCAGAGAGTTCACCGGGACTCCCGGGAACACTGAAGCTTTCTTT
. | once | TRBJ1-3 | TRBV4-3 | CASSQDQGNTIYF | TGCGCCAGCAGCCAAGACCAGGGAAACACCATATATTTT
. | . | TRBJ2-2 | TRBV13 | CASSLRRTNTGELFF | TGTGCCAGCAGCTTACGGCGGACGAACACCGGGGAGCTGTTTTTT
. | . | TRBJ2-3 | TRBV7-2 | CASSTPIGTDTQYF | TGTGCCAGCAGCACTCCTATTGGCACAGATACGCAGTATTTT
TRBD2 | . | TRBJ2-3 | TRBV5-5 | CASSPTSGGLAGTDTQYF | TGTGCCAGCAGCCCTACGAGTGGAGGACTAGCGGGCACAGATACGCAGTATTTT
. | . | TRBJ1-1 | TRBV5-6 | CASSLVGRNTEAFF | TGTGCCAGCAGCTTGGTGGGCAGGAACACTGAAGCTTTCTTT
. | . | TRBJ1-2 | TRBV7-2 | CASGGRASGYTF | TGTGCCAGCGGGGGCAGGGCATCTGGCTACACCTTC
TRBD1 | . | TRBJ2-7 | TRBV7-8 | CASSLAPDRGLRFRYF | TGTGCCAGCAGCTTAGCCCCGGACAGGGGGCTACGGTTTCGGTACTTC
. | . | TRBJ2-1 | TRBV4-1 | CASSQESTSYNEQFF | TGCGCCAGCAGCCAAGAATCGACATCCTACAATGAGCAGTTCTTC